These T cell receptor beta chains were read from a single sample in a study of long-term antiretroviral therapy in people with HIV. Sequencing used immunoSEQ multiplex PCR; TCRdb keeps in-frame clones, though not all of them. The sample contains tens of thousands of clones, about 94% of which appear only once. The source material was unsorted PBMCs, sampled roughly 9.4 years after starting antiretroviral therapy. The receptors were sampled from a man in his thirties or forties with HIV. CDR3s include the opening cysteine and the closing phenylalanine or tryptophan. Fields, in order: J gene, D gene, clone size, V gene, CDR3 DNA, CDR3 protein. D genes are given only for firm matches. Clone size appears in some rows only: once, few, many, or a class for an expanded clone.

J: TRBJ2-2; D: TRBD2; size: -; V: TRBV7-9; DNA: TGTGCCAGCAGCGGCGGGGGGGTGAACACCGGGGAGCTGTTTTTT; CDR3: CASSGGGVNTGELFF
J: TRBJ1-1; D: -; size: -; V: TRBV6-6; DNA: TGTGCCAGCAGTGGTTTGTGGGAGGGCACTGAAGCTTTCTTT; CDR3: CASSGLWEGTEAFF
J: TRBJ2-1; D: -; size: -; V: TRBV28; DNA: TGTGCCAGCACCTCACTAGTGGGGGCAGATGAGCAGTTCTTC; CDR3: CASTSLVGADEQFF
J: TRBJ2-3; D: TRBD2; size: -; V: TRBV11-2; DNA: TGTGCCAGCAGCTTAGGAATTTTAGCGGGGGCGGCAGATACGCAGTATTTT; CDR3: CASSLGILAGAADTQYF
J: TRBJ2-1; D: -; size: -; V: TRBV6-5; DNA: TGTGCCAGTAGGGGTAGCTACAATGAGCAGTTCTTC; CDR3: CASRGSYNEQFF
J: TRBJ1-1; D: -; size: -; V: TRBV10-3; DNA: TGTGCCATCAGAAGAGAGGGTAACACTGAAGCTTTCTTT; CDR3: CAIRREGNTEAFF
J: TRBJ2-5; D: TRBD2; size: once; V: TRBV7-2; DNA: TGTGCCAGCAGCTTTCTAGCGGGTCCCATGGAGACCCAGTACTTC; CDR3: CASSFLAGPMETQYF
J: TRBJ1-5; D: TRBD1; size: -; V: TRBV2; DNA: TGTGCCAGCAGTCGGGGACAGATCAATCAGCCCCAGCATTTT; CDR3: CASSRGQINQPQHF
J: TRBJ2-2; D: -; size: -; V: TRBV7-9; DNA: TGTGCCAGCAGCTTACCTCCCGGAGGGGGCACCGGGGAGCTGTTTTTT; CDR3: CASSLPPGGGTGELFF
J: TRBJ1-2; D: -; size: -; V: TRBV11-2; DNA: TGTGCCAGCAGCTTGGGGCAGGTTGTACGGTACACCTTC; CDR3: CASSLGQVVRYTF
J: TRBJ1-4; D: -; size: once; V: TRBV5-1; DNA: TGCGCCAGCAGCTTGGAAATGGGGGATGAAAAACTGTTTTTT; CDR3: CASSLEMGDEKLFF
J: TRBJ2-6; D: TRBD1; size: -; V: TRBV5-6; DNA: TGTGCCAGCAGCCCGGACAGGGGACGCCCGGTCCTGACTTTC; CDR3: CASSPDRGRPVLTF
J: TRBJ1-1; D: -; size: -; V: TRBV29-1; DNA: TGCAGCGTTGTCGAGACTAGCACTGAAGCTTTCTTT; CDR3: CSVVETSTEAFF
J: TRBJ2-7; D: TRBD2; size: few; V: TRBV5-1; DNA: TGCGCCAGCAGCTTCACGGGACTAGTGGGCGAGCAGTACTTC; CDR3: CASSFTGLVGEQYF
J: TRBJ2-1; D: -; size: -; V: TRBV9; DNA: TGTGCCAGCAGCGAAACAGGAAACTTGGAAAATGAGCAGTTCTTC; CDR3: CASSETGNLENEQFF
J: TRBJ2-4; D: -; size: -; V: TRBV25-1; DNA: TGTGCCAGCAGTGAATGGTCCCCAGGGTTTAGTTCCAAAAACATTCAGTACTTC; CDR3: CASSEWSPGFSSKNIQYF
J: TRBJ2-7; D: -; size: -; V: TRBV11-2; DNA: TGTGCCAGCAGCTTAGGGGCCTCCGGCGAGCAGTACTTC; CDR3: CASSLGASGEQYF
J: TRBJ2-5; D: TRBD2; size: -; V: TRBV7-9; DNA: TGTGCCAGCAGCTCATCTCCCGGGGGGGGGACCCAGTACTTC; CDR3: CASSSSPGGGTQYF
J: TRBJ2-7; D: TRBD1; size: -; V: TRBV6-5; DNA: TGTGCCAGCAGGGTTTCAAGGGACAGCTCCTACGAGCAGTACTTC; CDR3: CASRVSRDSSYEQYF
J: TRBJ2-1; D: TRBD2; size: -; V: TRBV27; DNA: TGTGCCAGCAGTAGAACGGGGGGGAATGAGCAGTTCTTC; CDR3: CASSRTGGNEQFF
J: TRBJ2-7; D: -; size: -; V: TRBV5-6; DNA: TGTGCCAGCAGCTTGGGAAAGAAGCTCAACGAGCAGTACTTC; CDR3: CASSLGKKLNEQYF
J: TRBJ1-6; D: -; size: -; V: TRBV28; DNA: TGTGCCAGCAGAGACAGTTTTTCCTCACCCCTCCACTTT; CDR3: CASRDSFSSPLHF
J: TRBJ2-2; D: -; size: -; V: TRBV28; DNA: TGTGCCAGCAGTCCTCCGTACATTAGCACCGGGGAGCTGTTTTTT; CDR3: CASSPPYISTGELFF
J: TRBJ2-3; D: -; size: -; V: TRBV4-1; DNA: TGCGCCAGCAGCCTCCCTCGGGGCTCTACCACAGATACGCAGTATTTT; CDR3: CASSLPRGSTTDTQYF
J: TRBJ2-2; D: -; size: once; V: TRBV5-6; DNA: TGTGCCAGCAGCTGGGTGGCAGGGTGGTCCGCCGGGGAGCTGTTTTTT; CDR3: CASSWVAGWSAGELFF
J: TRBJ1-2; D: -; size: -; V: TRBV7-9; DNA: TGTGCCAGCAGCCCCTCGGACGGTGGCTACACCTTC; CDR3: CASSPSDGGYTF
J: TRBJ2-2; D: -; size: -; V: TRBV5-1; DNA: TGCGCCAGCAGCGGCCAGGGCGGGAACACCGGGGAGCTGTTTTTT; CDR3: CASSGQGGNTGELFF
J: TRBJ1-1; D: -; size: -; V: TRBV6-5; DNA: TGTGCCAGCAGTTACGACAGTTTCATCATGAACACTGAAGCTTTCTTT; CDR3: CASSYDSFIMNTEAFF
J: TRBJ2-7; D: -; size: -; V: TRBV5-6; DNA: TGTGCCAGCAGCCAAACCCCAGGGTCCTACGAGCAGTACTTC; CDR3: CASSQTPGSYEQYF
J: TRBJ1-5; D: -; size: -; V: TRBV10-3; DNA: TGTGCCATCAGAAGAGGGGAAGGTCAGCCCCAGCATTTT; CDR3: CAIRRGEGQPQHF
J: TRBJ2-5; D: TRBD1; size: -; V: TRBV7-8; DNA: TGTGCCAGCAGCTTGGACAGGGGAGAGACCCAGTACTTC; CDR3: CASSLDRGETQYF
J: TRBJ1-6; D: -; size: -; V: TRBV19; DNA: TGTGCCAGTAGGCCGGGACAAGCTAATTCACCCCTCCACTTT; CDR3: CASRPGQANSPLHF
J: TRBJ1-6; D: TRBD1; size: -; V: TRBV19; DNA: TGTGCCAGTAGTAGGAACAGGGGTAATTCACCCCTCCACTTT; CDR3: CASSRNRGNSPLHF
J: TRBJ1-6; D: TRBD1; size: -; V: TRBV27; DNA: TGTGCCAGCAGTTTATGGGGGACAGGGGATAATTCACCCCTCCACTTT; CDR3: CASSLWGTGDNSPLHF
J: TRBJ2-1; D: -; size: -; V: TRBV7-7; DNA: TGTGCTAGCAGCTTAAGCGGGTACAATGAGCAGTTCTTC; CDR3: CASSLSGYNEQFF
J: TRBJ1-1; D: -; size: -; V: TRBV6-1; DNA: TGTGCCAGCAGTGGGCAAACTGAAGCTTTCTTT; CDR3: CASSGQTEAFF
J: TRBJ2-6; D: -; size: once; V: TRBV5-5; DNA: TGTGCCAGCAGCTTGCAGGGAGCTGGGGCCAACGTCCTGACTTTC; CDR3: CASSLQGAGANVLTF
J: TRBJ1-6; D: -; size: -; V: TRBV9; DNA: TGTGCCAGCAGCGTAGGGGGGGGGAATTCACCCCTCCACTTT; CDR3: CASSVGGGNSPLHF
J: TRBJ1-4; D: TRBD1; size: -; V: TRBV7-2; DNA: TGTGCCAGCAGCCCAGGGGGTATTGAAAAACTGTTTTTT; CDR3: CASSPGGIEKLFF
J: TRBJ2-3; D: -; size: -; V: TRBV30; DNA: TGTGCCTGGAGTGGGGGGGCAGATACGCAGTATTTT; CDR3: CAWSGGADTQYF
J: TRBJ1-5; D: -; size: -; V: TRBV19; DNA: TGTGCCAGTAGCCTACAGGGTTATAGCAATCAGCCCCAGCATTTT; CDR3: CASSLQGYSNQPQHF
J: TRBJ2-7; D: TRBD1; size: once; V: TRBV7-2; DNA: TGTGCCAGCAGCAAGGTTGACAGGGTATCACACGAGCAGTACTTC; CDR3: CASSKVDRVSHEQYF
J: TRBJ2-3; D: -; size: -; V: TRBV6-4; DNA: TGTGCCAGCAGTGACTCTCCAGGGGGCACAGATACGCAGTATTTT; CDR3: CASSDSPGGTDTQYF
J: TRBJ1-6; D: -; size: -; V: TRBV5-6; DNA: TGTGCCAGCAGCTTGGGGGCAGGGGCCAATTCACCCCTCCACTTT; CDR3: CASSLGAGANSPLHF
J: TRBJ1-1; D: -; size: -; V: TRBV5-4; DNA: TGTGCCAGCAGCCCGGGACAGAACACTGAAGCTTTCTTT; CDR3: CASSPGQNTEAFF
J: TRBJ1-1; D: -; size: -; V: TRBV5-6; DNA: TGTGCCAGCAGCTTGGCTCTGAACACTGAAGCTTTCTTT; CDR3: CASSLALNTEAFF
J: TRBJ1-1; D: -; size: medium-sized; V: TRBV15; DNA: TGTGCCACCAGCTCAGAGGTTGGGAACACTGAAGCTTTCTTT; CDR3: CATSSEVGNTEAFF
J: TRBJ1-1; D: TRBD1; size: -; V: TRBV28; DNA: TGTGCCAGCAGTTTATTCGGGACAGGGACTTCTTGGAACACTGAAGCTTTCTTT; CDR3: CASSLFGTGTSWNTEAFF
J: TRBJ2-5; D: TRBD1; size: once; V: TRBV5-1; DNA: TGCGCCAGCAGCCCGGGACAGGGGTTAGAGACCCAGTACTTC; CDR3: CASSPGQGLETQYF
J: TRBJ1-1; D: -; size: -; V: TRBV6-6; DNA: TGTGCCAGCAGACAACCGGACAGGAACACTGAAGCTTTCTTT; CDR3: CASRQPDRNTEAFF
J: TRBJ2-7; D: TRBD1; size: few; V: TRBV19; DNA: TGTGCCAGTAGTATCGACAGGGCCTACGAGCAGTACTTC; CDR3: CASSIDRAYEQYF
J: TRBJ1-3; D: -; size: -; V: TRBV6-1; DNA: TGTGCCAGCGTTCCCCGGGGGCTTACTGGAAACACCATATATTTT; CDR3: CASVPRGLTGNTIYF
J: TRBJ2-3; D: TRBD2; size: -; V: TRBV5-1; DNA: TGCGCCAGCAGGGAACCGGGGGGGGGATCACCAGATACGCAGTATTTT; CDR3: CASREPGGGSPDTQYF
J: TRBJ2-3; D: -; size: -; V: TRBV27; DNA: TGTGCCAGCAGTTTTATCCAGGGAACAGATACGCAGTATTTT; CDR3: CASSFIQGTDTQYF
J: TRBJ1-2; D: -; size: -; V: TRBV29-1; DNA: TGCAGCGTTGCCAGCTTACGCTATGGCTACACCTTC; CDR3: CSVASLRYGYTF
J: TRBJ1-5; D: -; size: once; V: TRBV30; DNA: TGTGCCTGGGCGAGGGAGGGGAGACAGCCCCAGCATTTT; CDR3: CAWAREGRQPQHF
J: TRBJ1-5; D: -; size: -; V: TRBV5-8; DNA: TGTGCCAGCAGCTTGGTTCAGGGAAATCAGCCCCAGCATTTT; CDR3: CASSLVQGNQPQHF
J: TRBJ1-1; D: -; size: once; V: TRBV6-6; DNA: TGTGCCAGCAGTGGACAGCAGAACACTGAAGCTTTCTTT; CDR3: CASSGQQNTEAFF